The rows below give T cell receptor beta chains drawn from one sample of a study of beta chain features in type 1 diabetes. Sequencing was performed with immunoSEQ multiplex PCR; in TCRdb, only in-frame clones are kept and a portion is missing. The repertoire consists of 200,000 to 300,000 clones, with approximately 13% occurring once and the leading ten covering about 0.019%. The sequencing input was naive CD4+ T cells from blood. These TCRs come from a man aged 25 to 40 with type 1 diabetes. Each CDR3 is given with its conserved first and last residue. Each record gives: D gene, J gene, V gene, CDR3 protein. The D gene is left open where the match is weak.

d_call: -; j_call: TRBJ2-1; v_call: TRBV5-1; cdr3_aa: CASSFGVRLSYNEQFF
d_call: TRBD1; j_call: TRBJ1-2; v_call: TRBV27; cdr3_aa: CASSPTGEDYGYTF
d_call: TRBD1; j_call: TRBJ2-3; v_call: TRBV9; cdr3_aa: CASSPRDSSTDTQYF
d_call: -; j_call: TRBJ1-1; v_call: TRBV6-6; cdr3_aa: CASGGGGEAFF
d_call: -; j_call: TRBJ1-5; v_call: TRBV5-1; cdr3_aa: CASSPGGGAEDQPQHF
d_call: -; j_call: TRBJ1-1; v_call: TRBV5-1; cdr3_aa: CASSRGGDGAEAFF
d_call: -; j_call: TRBJ2-3; v_call: TRBV19; cdr3_aa: CASSMERHTQYF
d_call: TRBD1; j_call: TRBJ1-2; v_call: TRBV6-5; cdr3_aa: CASTTGQGNYGYTF
d_call: TRBD1; j_call: TRBJ1-2; v_call: TRBV19; cdr3_aa: CASSMRTGDGYTF
d_call: TRBD1; j_call: TRBJ2-7; v_call: TRBV19; cdr3_aa: CASRTGSEQYF
d_call: TRBD2; j_call: TRBJ2-7; v_call: TRBV10-2; cdr3_aa: CATPAGPYYEQYF
d_call: -; j_call: TRBJ2-1; v_call: TRBV7-8; cdr3_aa: CASSLGAGLVDEQFF
d_call: -; j_call: TRBJ1-2; v_call: TRBV2; cdr3_aa: CASSDRGYGGHTF
d_call: -; j_call: TRBJ2-6; v_call: TRBV4-1; cdr3_aa: CASRHKGTGSSSGANVLTF
d_call: TRBD2; j_call: TRBJ2-3; v_call: TRBV7-2; cdr3_aa: CASSLVSSGGATDTQYF
d_call: -; j_call: TRBJ1-1; v_call: TRBV6-5; cdr3_aa: CASSGNTEAFF
d_call: -; j_call: TRBJ2-5; v_call: TRBV7-9; cdr3_aa: CASSLSGLIQETQYF
d_call: -; j_call: TRBJ2-5; v_call: TRBV10-3; cdr3_aa: CAISGGTQETQYF
d_call: TRBD1; j_call: TRBJ1-1; v_call: TRBV18; cdr3_aa: CASLDRENTEAFF
d_call: -; j_call: TRBJ1-2; v_call: TRBV5-4; cdr3_aa: CASSQVPNSLPDNYGYTF
d_call: TRBD2; j_call: TRBJ2-1; v_call: TRBV7-8; cdr3_aa: CASSLGLAKGHNEQFF
d_call: -; j_call: TRBJ2-1; v_call: TRBV7-9; cdr3_aa: CASSSDGGRHEQFF
d_call: -; j_call: TRBJ1-5; v_call: TRBV2; cdr3_aa: CASTAARVDQPQHF
d_call: -; j_call: TRBJ1-2; v_call: TRBV28; cdr3_aa: CASSSNDRPNYGYTF
d_call: TRBD1; j_call: TRBJ1-1; v_call: TRBV7-9; cdr3_aa: CASSPDRINTEAFF
d_call: TRBD1; j_call: TRBJ1-1; v_call: TRBV7-8; cdr3_aa: CASSPGTANTEAFF
d_call: TRBD1; j_call: TRBJ2-1; v_call: TRBV5-1; cdr3_aa: CASSPVPGQAGGNEQFF
d_call: TRBD2; j_call: TRBJ2-7; v_call: TRBV6-1; cdr3_aa: CASRAGGSSYEQYF
d_call: -; j_call: TRBJ1-5; v_call: TRBV18; cdr3_aa: CASSSGGNQPQHF
d_call: TRBD1; j_call: TRBJ2-2; v_call: TRBV5-1; cdr3_aa: CASRREPDRVAGELFF
d_call: -; j_call: TRBJ2-7; v_call: TRBV30; cdr3_aa: CAWSVLGGGAGEQYF
d_call: TRBD1; j_call: TRBJ2-2; v_call: TRBV19; cdr3_aa: CASSIGQGGTGELFF
d_call: TRBD2; j_call: TRBJ2-7; v_call: TRBV5-4; cdr3_aa: CASSLLAGGPGEQYF
d_call: TRBD1; j_call: TRBJ1-1; v_call: TRBV5-1; cdr3_aa: CASSVDRDRVSEAFF
d_call: -; j_call: TRBJ1-5; v_call: TRBV28; cdr3_aa: CASAFRGGQPQHF
d_call: -; j_call: TRBJ2-3; v_call: TRBV18; cdr3_aa: CASSPTQGSQYF
d_call: TRBD1; j_call: TRBJ2-4; v_call: TRBV6-1; cdr3_aa: CASSQTGARIQYF
d_call: TRBD1; j_call: TRBJ1-2; v_call: TRBV5-1; cdr3_aa: CASSLDRGDGYTF
d_call: TRBD1; j_call: TRBJ2-7; v_call: TRBV29-1; cdr3_aa: CSVGDRGYEQYF
d_call: -; j_call: TRBJ2-5; v_call: TRBV11-2; cdr3_aa: CASSQGEGTQYF
d_call: -; j_call: TRBJ2-3; v_call: TRBV11-2; cdr3_aa: CASSFRLVPTDTQYF
d_call: TRBD2; j_call: TRBJ2-1; v_call: TRBV5-6; cdr3_aa: CASSLRLRTSGRINEQFF
d_call: -; j_call: TRBJ2-3; v_call: TRBV30; cdr3_aa: CAWRPPTVWSTDTQYF
d_call: -; j_call: TRBJ2-3; v_call: TRBV5-1; cdr3_aa: CASIGAPDTQYF
d_call: -; j_call: TRBJ2-1; v_call: TRBV29-1; cdr3_aa: CSVPRRGGLYNEQFF
d_call: -; j_call: TRBJ1-1; v_call: TRBV30; cdr3_aa: CAWSVRGDTEAFF
d_call: -; j_call: TRBJ1-1; v_call: TRBV6-5; cdr3_aa: CASRRTENTEAFF
d_call: -; j_call: TRBJ1-2; v_call: TRBV6-5; cdr3_aa: CASRDRGRYYGYTF
d_call: TRBD2; j_call: TRBJ2-3; v_call: TRBV7-2; cdr3_aa: CASSLSPSGGSTDTQYF
d_call: -; j_call: TRBJ2-7; v_call: TRBV29-1; cdr3_aa: CSVETGSDEQYF